This TCR beta chain was identified during a study of T cells in Graves' hyperthyroidism and ophthalmopathy. Overall study results and limits: Clonotypes that were expanded in thyroid above 0.001 mostly appeared in blood too.

Regions amplified from RNA transcripts were the TCR beta CDR3 regions. HTBI primers were the set used in a first-round RT-PCR of the TCR CDR3. TCRdb re-derived calls from the multiplex PCR reads in MiXCR, one entry per CDR3 protein. The table lists a few hundred thousand distinct CDR3 sequences, 15% of them singletons. Worth noting for this clonotype: Its antigen is currently unknown. A much larger clonotype is one base distant, so this may be a read error.

Ophthalmopathy patients showed a Clinical Activity Score of at least 3, NOSPECS grade of at least 4 and duration under 3 months. From more than 9 ml of fresh peripheral blood, PBMCs were isolated. What was sequenced was blood. This TCR came from a woman aged 55-70 years with Graves' ophthalmopathy.

The CDR3 region is CRARTYSRPEAFF. In DNA, the CDR3 is TGCAGGGCTAGAACCTACAGTAGACCTGAAGCTTTCTTT. The chain has TRBV20-1 and TRBJ1-1, with no clear D. Germline V gives CDR1 DFQATT, CDR2 SNEGSKA (reference sequence). The CDR3 has 13 amino acids.